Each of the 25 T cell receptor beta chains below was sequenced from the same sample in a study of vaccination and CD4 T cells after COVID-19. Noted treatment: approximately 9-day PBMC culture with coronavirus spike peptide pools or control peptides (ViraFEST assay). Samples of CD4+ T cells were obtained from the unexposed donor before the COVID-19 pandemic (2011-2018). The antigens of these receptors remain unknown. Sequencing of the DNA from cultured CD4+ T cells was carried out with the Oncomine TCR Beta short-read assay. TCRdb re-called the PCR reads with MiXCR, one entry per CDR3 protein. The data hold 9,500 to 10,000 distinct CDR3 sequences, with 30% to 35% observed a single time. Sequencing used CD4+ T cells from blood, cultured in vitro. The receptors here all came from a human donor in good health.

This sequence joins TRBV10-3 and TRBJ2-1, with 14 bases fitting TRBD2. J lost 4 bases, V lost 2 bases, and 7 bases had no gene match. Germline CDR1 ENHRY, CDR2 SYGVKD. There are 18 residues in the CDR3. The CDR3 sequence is CAISEPEGLAGAYNEQFF. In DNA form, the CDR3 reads TGTGCCATCAGTGAGCCGGAGGGACTAGCGGGGGCATACAATGAGCAGTTCTTC.

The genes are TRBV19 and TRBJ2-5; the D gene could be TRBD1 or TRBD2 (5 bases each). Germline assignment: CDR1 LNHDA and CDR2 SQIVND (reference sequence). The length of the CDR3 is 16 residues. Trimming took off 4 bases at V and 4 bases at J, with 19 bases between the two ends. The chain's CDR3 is CASSRGTARLLETQYF. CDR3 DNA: TGTGCCAGTAGTAGAGGGACGGCGAGGTTGTTAGAGACCCAGTACTTC.

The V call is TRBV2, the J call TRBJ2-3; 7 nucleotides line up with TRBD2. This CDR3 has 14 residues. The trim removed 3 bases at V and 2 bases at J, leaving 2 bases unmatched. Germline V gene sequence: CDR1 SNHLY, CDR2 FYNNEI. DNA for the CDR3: TGTGCCAGCAGTGAGGGGAGGGACACAGATACGCAGTATTTT. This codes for CASSEGRDTDTQYF.

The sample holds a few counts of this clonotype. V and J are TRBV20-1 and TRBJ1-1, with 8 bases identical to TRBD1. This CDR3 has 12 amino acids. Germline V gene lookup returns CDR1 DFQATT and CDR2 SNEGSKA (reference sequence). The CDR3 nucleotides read TGCAGCGTCAGGGGGCTAGGGACTGAAGCTTTCTTT. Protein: CSVRGLGTEAFF.

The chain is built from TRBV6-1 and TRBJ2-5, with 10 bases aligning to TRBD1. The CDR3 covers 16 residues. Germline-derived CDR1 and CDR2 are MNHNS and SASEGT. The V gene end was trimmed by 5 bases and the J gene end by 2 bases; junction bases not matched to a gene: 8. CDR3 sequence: CASSPGGTGAQETQYF. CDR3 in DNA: TGTGCCAGCAGTCCAGGTGGGACAGGGGCTCAAGAGACCCAGTACTTC.

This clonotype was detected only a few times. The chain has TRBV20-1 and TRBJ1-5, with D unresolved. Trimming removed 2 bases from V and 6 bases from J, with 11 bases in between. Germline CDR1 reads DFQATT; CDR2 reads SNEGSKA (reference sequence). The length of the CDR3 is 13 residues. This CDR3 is CSARKTSGQPQHF. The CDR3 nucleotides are TGCAGTGCTAGAAAAACCAGTGGTCAGCCCCAGCATTTT.

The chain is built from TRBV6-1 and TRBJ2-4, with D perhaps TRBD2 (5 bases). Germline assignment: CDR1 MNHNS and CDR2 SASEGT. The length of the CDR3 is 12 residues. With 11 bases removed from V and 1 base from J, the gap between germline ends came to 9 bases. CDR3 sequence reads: CAAGEAKNIQYF. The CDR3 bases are TGTGCCGCCGGGGAGGCCAAAAACATTCAGTACTTC.

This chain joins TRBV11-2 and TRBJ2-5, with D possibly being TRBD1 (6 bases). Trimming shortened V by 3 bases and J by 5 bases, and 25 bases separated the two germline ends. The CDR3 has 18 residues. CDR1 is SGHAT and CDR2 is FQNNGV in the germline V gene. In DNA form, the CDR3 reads TGTGCCAGCAGCTTTCAAAGTCCCGAACAGGGCATAGGGGAGACCCAGTACTTC. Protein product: CASSFQSPEQGIGETQYF.

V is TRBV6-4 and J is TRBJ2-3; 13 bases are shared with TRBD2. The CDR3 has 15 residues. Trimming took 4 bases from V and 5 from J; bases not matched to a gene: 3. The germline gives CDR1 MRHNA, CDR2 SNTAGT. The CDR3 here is CASSATSGGQDTQYF. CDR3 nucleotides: TGTGCCAGCAGTGCGACTAGCGGGGGGCAAGATACGCAGTATTTT.

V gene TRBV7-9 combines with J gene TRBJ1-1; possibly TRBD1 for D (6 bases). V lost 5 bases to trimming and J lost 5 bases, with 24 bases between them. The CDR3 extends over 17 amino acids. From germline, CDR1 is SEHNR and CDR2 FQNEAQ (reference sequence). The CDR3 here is CASSPNPLQGSWTEAFF. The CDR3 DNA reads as TGTGCCAGCAGCCCTAACCCCTTACAGGGCAGTTGGACTGAAGCTTTCTTT.

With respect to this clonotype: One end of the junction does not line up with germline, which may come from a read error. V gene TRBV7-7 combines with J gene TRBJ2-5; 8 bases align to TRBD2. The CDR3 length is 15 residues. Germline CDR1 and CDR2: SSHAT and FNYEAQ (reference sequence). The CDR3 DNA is TGTGCTAGCAGCCCGGGGGGGGGCGGTCAAGAGACCCAGTACTTC. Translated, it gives CASSPGGGGQETQYF.

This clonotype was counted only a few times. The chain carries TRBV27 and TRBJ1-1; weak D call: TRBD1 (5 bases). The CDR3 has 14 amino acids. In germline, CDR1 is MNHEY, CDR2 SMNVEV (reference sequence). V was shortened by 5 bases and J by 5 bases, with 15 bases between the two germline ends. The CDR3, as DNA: TGTGCCAGCAGTCCACATCAGGGTTTGACTGAAGCTTTCTTT. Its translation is CASSPHQGLTEAFF.

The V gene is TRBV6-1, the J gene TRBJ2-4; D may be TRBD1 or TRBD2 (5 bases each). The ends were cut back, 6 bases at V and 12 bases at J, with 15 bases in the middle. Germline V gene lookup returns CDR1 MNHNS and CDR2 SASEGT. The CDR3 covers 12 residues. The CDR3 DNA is TGTGCCAGCAGGGGGCCGGGACCCAATCAGTACTTC. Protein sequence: CASRGPGPNQYF.

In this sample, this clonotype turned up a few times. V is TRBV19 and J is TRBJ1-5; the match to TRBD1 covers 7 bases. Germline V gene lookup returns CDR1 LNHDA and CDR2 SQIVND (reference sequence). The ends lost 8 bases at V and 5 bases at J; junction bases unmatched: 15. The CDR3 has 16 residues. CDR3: CASHDSGTVFDQPQHF. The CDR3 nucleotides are TGTGCCAGTCATGATTCCGGGACAGTTTTCGATCAGCCCCAGCATTTT.

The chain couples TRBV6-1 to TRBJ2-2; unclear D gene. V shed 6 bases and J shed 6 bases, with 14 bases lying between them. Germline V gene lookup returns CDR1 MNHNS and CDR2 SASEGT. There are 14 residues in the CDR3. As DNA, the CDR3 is TGTGCCAGCAGGGAAAGCTTATCCGCCGGGGAGCTGTTTTTT. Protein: CASRESLSAGELFF.

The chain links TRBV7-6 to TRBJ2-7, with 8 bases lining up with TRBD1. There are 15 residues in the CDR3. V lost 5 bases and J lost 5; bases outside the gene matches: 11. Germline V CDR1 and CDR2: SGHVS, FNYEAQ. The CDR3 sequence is CASSPTDGQGHEQYF. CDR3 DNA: TGTGCCAGCAGCCCCACTGATGGACAGGGCCACGAGCAGTACTTC. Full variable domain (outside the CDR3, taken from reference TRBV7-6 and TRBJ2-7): GAGVSQSPRYKVTKRGQDVALRCDPISGHVSLYWYRQALGQGPEFLTYFNYEAQQDKSGLPNDRFSAERPEGSISTLTIQRTEQRDSAMYRCASSPTDGQGHEQYFGPGTRLTVT.

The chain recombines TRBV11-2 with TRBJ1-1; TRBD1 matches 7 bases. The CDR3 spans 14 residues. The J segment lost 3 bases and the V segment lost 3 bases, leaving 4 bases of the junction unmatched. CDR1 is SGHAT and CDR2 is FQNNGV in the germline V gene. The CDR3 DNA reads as TGTGCCAGCAGCTTCAACAGGGGAGACACTGAAGCTTTCTTT. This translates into CASSFNRGDTEAFF.

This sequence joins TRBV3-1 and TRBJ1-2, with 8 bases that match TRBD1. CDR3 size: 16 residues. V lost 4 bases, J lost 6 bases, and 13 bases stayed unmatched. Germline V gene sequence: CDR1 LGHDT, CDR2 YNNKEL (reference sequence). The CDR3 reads CASSRPADRVEDGYTF. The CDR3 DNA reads TGTGCCAGCAGCCGACCCGCGGACAGGGTAGAGGATGGCTACACCTTC.

The CDR3 is CASSAGIRGTYNEQFF. The CDR3 DNA follows: TGTGCCAGCAGCGCCGGGATCCGGGGGACCTACAATGAGCAGTTCTTC. This sequence joins TRBV11-3 and TRBJ2-1, with D possibly TRBD2 on 6 matching bases. The CDR3 has 16 residues. Germline CDR1 and CDR2: SGHNT and YENEEA. V was shortened by 5 bases and J by 2 bases, with 16 bases between the two germline ends. Looking up the rest from reference TRBV11-3 and TRBJ2-1 gives the full variable domain: EAGVVQSPRYKIIEKKQPVAFWCNPISGHNTLYWYLQNLGQGPELLIRYENEEAVDDSQLPKDRFSAERLKGVDSTLKIQPAELGDSAVYLCASSAGIRGTYNEQFFGPGTRLTVL.

CDR3 sequence (DNA): TGTGCCAGCAGCTCTAGGACAGGGAGTTTGCCCAATCAGCCCCAGCATTTT. Translated: CASSSRTGSLPNQPQHF. The V call is TRBV5-6, the J call TRBJ1-5; 8 positions match TRBD1. This CDR3 has 17 residues. The trim removed 3 bases at V and 3 bases at J, leaving 11 bases unmatched. CDR1 and CDR2 from the germline V gene are SGHDT and YYEEEE. Variable domain in full (rest from reference TRBV5-6 and TRBJ1-5): DAGVTQSPTHLIKTRGQQVTLRCSPKSGHDTVSWYQQALGQGPQFIFQYYEEEERQRGNFPDRFSGHQFPNYSSELNVNALLLGDSALYLCASSSRTGSLPNQPQHFGDGTRLSIL.

CDR3 DNA sequence: TGTGCCAGCAGTTCATCACAGGGAGCCACTGAAGCTTTCTTT. It translates to CASSSSQGATEAFF. This chain joins TRBV6-5 and TRBJ1-1; tentative D call: TRBD1 (6 bases). Germline values: CDR1 MNHEY, CDR2 SVGAGI. The V and J ends lost 4 bases and 4 bases respectively, with 13 bases between them. The CDR3 has 14 amino acids.

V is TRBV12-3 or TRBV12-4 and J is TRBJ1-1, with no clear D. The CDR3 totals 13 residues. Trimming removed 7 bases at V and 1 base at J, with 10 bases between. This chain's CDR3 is CASNLSWNTEAFF. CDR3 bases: TGTGCCAGCAACCTCAGTTGGAACACTGAAGCTTTCTTT.

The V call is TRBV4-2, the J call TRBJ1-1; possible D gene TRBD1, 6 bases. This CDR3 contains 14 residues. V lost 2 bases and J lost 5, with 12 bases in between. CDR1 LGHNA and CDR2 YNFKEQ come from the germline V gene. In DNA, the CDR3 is TGTGCCAGCAGCCAACAGGGGTTTGGGACTGAAGCTTTCTTT. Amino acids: CASSQQGFGTEAFF.

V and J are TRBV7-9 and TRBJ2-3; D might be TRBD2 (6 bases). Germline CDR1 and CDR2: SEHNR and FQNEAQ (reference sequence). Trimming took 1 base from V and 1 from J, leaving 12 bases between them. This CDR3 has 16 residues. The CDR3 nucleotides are TGTGCCAGCAGCTTAGGCGGGGCGGAGGGCACAGATACGCAGTATTTT. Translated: CASSLGGAEGTDTQYF.

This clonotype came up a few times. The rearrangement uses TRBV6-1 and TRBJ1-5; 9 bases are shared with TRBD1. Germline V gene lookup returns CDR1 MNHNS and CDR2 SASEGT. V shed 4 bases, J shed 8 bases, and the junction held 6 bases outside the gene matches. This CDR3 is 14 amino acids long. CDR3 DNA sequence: TGTGCCAGCAGTGGACAGGGGGAGGCGAAGCCCCAGCATTTT. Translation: CASSGQGEAKPQHF.